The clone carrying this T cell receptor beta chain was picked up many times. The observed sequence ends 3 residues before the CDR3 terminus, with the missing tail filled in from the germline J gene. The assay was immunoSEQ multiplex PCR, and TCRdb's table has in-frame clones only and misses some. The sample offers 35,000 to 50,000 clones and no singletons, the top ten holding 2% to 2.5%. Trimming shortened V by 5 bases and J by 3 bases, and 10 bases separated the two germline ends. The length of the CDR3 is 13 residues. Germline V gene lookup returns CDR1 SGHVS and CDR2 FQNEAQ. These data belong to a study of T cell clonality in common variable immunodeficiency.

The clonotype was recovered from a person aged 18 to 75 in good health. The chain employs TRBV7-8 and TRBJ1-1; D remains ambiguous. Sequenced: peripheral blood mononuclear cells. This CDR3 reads CASSPIPDTEAFF. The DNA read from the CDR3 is TGTGCCAGCAGCCCCATACCGGACACTGAA.